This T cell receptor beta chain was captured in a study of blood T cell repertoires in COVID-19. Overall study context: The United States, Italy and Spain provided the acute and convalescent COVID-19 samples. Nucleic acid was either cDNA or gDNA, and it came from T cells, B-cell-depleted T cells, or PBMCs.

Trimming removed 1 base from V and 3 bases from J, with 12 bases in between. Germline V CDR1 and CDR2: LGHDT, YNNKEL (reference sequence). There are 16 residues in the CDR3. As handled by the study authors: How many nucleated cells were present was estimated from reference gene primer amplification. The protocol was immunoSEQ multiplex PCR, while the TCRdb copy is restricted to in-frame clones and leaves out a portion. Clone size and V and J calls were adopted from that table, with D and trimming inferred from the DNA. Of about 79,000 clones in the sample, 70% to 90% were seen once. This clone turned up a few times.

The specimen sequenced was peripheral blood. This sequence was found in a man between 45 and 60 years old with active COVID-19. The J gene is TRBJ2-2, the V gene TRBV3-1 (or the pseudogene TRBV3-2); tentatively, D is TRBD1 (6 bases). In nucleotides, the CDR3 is TGTGCCAGCAGCCAAGGACAGGTATTCTACACCGGGGAGCTGTTTTTT. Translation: CASSQGQVFYTGELFF.